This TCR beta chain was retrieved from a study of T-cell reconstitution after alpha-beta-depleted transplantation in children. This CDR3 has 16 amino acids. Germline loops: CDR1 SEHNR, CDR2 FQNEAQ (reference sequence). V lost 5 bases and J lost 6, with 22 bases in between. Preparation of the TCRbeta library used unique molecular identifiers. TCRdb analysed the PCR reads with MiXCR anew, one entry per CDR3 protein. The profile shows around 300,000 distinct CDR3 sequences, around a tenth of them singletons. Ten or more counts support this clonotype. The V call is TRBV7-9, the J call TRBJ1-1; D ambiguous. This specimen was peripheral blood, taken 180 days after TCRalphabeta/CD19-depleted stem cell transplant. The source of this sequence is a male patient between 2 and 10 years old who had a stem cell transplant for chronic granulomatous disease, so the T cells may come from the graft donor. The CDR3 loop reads CASSDTRRLGLPEAFF. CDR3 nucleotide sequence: TGTGCCAGCAGCGATACCCGTCGGTTGGGGTTGCCTGAAGCTTTCTTT.